The 4 T cell receptor beta chains given below trace back to one sample, sequenced in a study of T cells in Graves' hyperthyroidism and ophthalmopathy. Amplified regions were TCR beta CDR3 sequences from RNA transcripts. First-round RT-PCR with HTBI primers amplified the TCR CDR3 region. TCRdb analysed the multiplex PCR reads with MiXCR anew, one entry per CDR3 protein. Among 500,000 to 650,000 distinct CDR3 sequences listed, around 43% were seen once. The source material was peripheral blood or thyroid tissue (not recorded which). Receptor source: an adult woman with Graves' disease, either hyperthyroidism or ophthalmopathy (not recorded which).

V usage is TRBV19 and J usage is TRBJ2-5, with 11 bases identical to TRBD2. V shed 6 bases and J 2 bases; nucleotides not matched to a gene: 11. CDR1 LNHDA and CDR2 SQIVND come from the germline V gene (reference sequence). CDR3 length: 17 residues. The CDR3 DNA is TGTGCCAGTAGCCAAGGACGGACTAGCGGGCTTCAAGAGACCCAGTACTTC. Translating it yields CASSQGRTSGLQETQYF. The complete variable domain, with remaining parts taken from reference TRBV19 and TRBJ2-5, reads DGGITQSPKYLFRKEGQNVTLSCEQNLNHDAMYWYRQDPGQGLRLIYYSQIVNDFQKGDIAEGYSVSREKKESFPLTVTSAQKNPTAFYLCASSQGRTSGLQETQYFGPGTRLLVL.

In this sample, this clonotype turned up many times. A junction end diverges from the germline sequence, so it may reflect a read error. The chain links TRBV7-9 to TRBJ2-7; 8 bases match TRBD2. This CDR3 is 14 amino acids long. Looked up from germline, CDR1 is SEHNR and CDR2 is FQNEAQ (reference sequence). CDR3 residues: CASSHRGRSYEQYF. The CDR3 DNA follows: TGCGCCAGCAGCCACCGCGGGAGGTCCTACGAGCAGTACTTC.

This clonotype was observed at least ten times. The gene calls are TRBV20-1 and TRBJ1-2; 9 bases are shared with TRBD1. Germline values: CDR1 DFQATT, CDR2 SNEGSKA (reference sequence). Trimming removed 3 bases from V and 4 bases from J; junction bases left unmatched: 3. This CDR3 spans 13 amino acids. The CDR3 region is CSARETGGYGYTF. In DNA form, the CDR3 reads TGCAGTGCTAGGGAGACAGGGGGCTATGGCTACACCTTC.

The chain links TRBV20-1 to TRBJ1-6; D possibly corresponds to TRBD1 (5 bases). CDR1 is DFQATT, CDR2 SNEGSKA, per germline (reference sequence). V lost 6 bases, J lost 8 bases, and 17 bases lay in between. The CDR3 length is 14 residues. CDR3 nucleotide sequence: TGCAGTGCCGGAGCGGGGCCGGGGGATTCACCCCTCCACTTT. Protein sequence: CSAGAGPGDSPLHF.